This is a list of T cell receptor beta chains from one sample in a study of breast tumors, draining lymph nodes, adjacent tissues. Each CDR3 protein is one row after TCRdb ran MiXCR on the multiplex PCR reads. The profile shows about 100,000 distinct CDR3 sequences, around 20% of them singletons. The specimen was axillary lymph node tissue. These receptors all stem from a female donor with breast cancer. Some clones in this sample may be carry-over from other donors' samples. CDR3s include the opening cysteine and the closing phenylalanine or tryptophan. A D gene is named only where the DNA matches it firmly. The size of a clone is reported for some rows only, either as once, few or many, or as a class for expanded clones.

DNA: TGTGCCAGCAGCGCTCAGACAGGGGTTGTTGATGACTATGGCTACACCTTC; CDR3: CASSAQTGVVDDYGYTF; J: TRBJ1-2; D: TRBD1; V: TRBV6-1; size: few
DNA: TGTGCCAGCAGCCGGCGGGGGGGTTATGAAAAACTGTTTTTT; CDR3: CASSRRGGYEKLFF; J: TRBJ1-4; D: -; V: TRBV28; size: -
DNA: TGTGCCAGTAGTGGCAGGGGGGTTAATTCACCCCCCCGCTTT; CDR3: CASSGRGVNSPPRF; J: TRBJ1-6; D: TRBD1; V: TRBV19; size: -
DNA: TGCGCCAGCAGCTTGGAGCCCAGGGCTGGGGCCAACGTCCTGACTTTC; CDR3: CASSLEPRAGANVLTF; J: TRBJ2-6; D: -; V: TRBV5-1; size: many
DNA: TGCAGTGCTACTCAGACAGGAAACTATGGCTACACCTTC; CDR3: CSATQTGNYGYTF; J: TRBJ1-2; D: -; V: TRBV20-1; size: many
DNA: TGTGCCAGCAGCTCACGACATGGCCGGGAGACCCAGTACTTC; CDR3: CASSSRHGRETQYF; J: TRBJ2-5; D: -; V: TRBV11-3; size: many
DNA: TGTGCCAGCAGTGAATGGGGTAATGAGCAGTTCTTC; CDR3: CASSEWGNEQFF; J: TRBJ2-1; D: -; V: TRBV6-1; size: many
DNA: TGCGCCAGCAGCTTGGCCGACAGGGGCAATTCACCCCTCCACTTT; CDR3: CASSLADRGNSPLHF; J: TRBJ1-6; D: TRBD1; V: TRBV5-1; size: many
DNA: TGTGCCAGCAGCTCCGGGACCACGTTAATCCCTGAAAAACTGTTTTTT; CDR3: CASSSGTTLIPEKLFF; J: TRBJ1-4; D: -; V: TRBV3-1; size: few
DNA: TGCGCCAGCAGCCAAGAAGAGGTGTTTGGGCCCCAGCATTTT; CDR3: CASSQEEVFGPQHF; J: TRBJ1-5; D: -; V: TRBV4-1; size: many
DNA: TGTGCCAGCAGTGCTGGGAATAATTCACCCCTCCACTTT; CDR3: CASSAGNNSPLHF; J: TRBJ1-6; D: -; V: TRBV25-1; size: many
DNA: TGTGCCAGCAGCGCAAGGGGACGGATACTTAATGAAAAACTGTTTTTT; CDR3: CASSARGRILNEKLFF; J: TRBJ1-4; D: -; V: TRBV11-2; size: many
DNA: TGTGCCAGTAGTATAGGGGCAGGGGGCGAAACAGATACGCAGTATTTT; CDR3: CASSIGAGGETDTQYF; J: TRBJ2-3; D: TRBD1; V: TRBV19; size: once
DNA: TGTGCCAGCAGTGTAACCGGGACAGCTAAAAAAGAGACCCAGTACTTC; CDR3: CASSVTGTAKKETQYF; J: TRBJ2-5; D: TRBD1; V: TRBV25-1; size: many
DNA: TGTGCCAGCAGTCCCTGGGACAGGGAGGGGGGCGGCTACACCTTC; CDR3: CASSPWDREGGGYTF; J: TRBJ1-2; D: TRBD1; V: TRBV27; size: many
DNA: TGCAGTGCCCCCCTTAGCGGCGGCTCCTACAATGAGCAGTTCTTC; CDR3: CSAPLSGGSYNEQFF; J: TRBJ2-1; D: -; V: TRBV20-1; size: -
DNA: TGTGCCAGCAGTTCGAGCTGGGGGGGCGCGGGTGGCTACACCTTC; CDR3: CASSSSWGGAGGYTF; J: TRBJ1-2; D: -; V: TRBV6-5; size: many
DNA: TGTGCCACCAGTGATTTAAAACAGGGGATCTACGATGAGCAGTTCTTC; CDR3: CATSDLKQGIYDEQFF; J: TRBJ2-1; D: TRBD1; V: TRBV24-1; size: few
DNA: TGTGCCAGCACCCAGGGGGGGGCGCGTTATAATTCACCCCTCCACTTT; CDR3: CASTQGGARYNSPLHF; J: TRBJ1-6; D: TRBD1; V: TRBV28; size: many
DNA: TGTGCCAGCAGCTTACCAGGGACGCCCACTGAAGCTTTCTTT; CDR3: CASSLPGTPTEAFF; J: TRBJ1-1; D: -; V: TRBV13; size: -
DNA: TGTGCCAGCAGTAGGCAGGCTATCGGCGAGCAGTACTTC; CDR3: CASSRQAIGEQYF; J: TRBJ2-7; D: -; V: TRBV28; size: few
DNA: TGTGCCAGCAGTCAACGACAACGGTATAATTCACCCCTCCACTTT; CDR3: CASSQRQRYNSPLHF; J: TRBJ1-6; D: -; V: TRBV27; size: -
DNA: TGCAGTGCCCCATCCCCACAGCGTTCGACCCTCCACTTT; CDR3: CSAPSPQRSTLHF; J: TRBJ1-6; D: -; V: TRBV20-1; size: many
DNA: TGCAGTGCTACAAACCCTATAGCGGGAGCCGACGAGCAGTACTTC; CDR3: CSATNPIAGADEQYF; J: TRBJ2-7; D: TRBD2; V: TRBV20-1; size: many
DNA: TGTGCCAGCATGAAGTCTGTGGACTCACCCCTCCACTTT; CDR3: CASMKSVDSPLHF; J: TRBJ1-6; D: -; V: TRBV6-6; size: -
DNA: TGTGCCACCAGTGAACGCTCGAGGTTCACATCCTACGAGCAGTACTTC; CDR3: CATSERSRFTSYEQYF; J: TRBJ2-7; D: -; V: TRBV24-1; size: many
DNA: TGTGCCAGCAGCCCCCAGGGACAGGGCTATGGCTACACCTTC; CDR3: CASSPQGQGYGYTF; J: TRBJ1-2; D: TRBD1; V: TRBV4-2; size: many
DNA: TGCAGTGCTAGAGATGGGGGGGTAGCCGGCTACACCTTC; CDR3: CSARDGGVAGYTF; J: TRBJ1-2; D: -; V: TRBV20-1; size: many
DNA: TGTGCCAGCAGCAACAGGGGGAAGGCAGATACGCAGTATTTT; CDR3: CASSNRGKADTQYF; J: TRBJ2-3; D: TRBD1; V: TRBV6-1; size: many
DNA: TGTGCCAGCGGCCCGGGTGGGAGCAATCAGCCCCAGCATTTT; CDR3: CASGPGGSNQPQHF; J: TRBJ1-5; D: -; V: TRBV27; size: few
DNA: TGTGCCATCCTCATTGGGATTGAAGCTTTCTTT; CDR3: CAILIGIEAFF; J: TRBJ1-1; D: -; V: TRBV10-3; size: -
DNA: TGCGCCAGCAGCTTGAAACTAGCGGGGGCCTCTTTCGAGCAGTACTTC; CDR3: CASSLKLAGASFEQYF; J: TRBJ2-7; D: TRBD2; V: TRBV5-1; size: many
DNA: TGTGCCAGGACTGCGCGCCTACAGATCTTCTACGAGCAGTACTTC; CDR3: CARTARLQIFYEQYF; J: TRBJ2-7; D: -; V: TRBV25-1; size: many
DNA: TGCAGTGCTAGAGTAGACAGGGGGAATTCACCCCTCCACTTT; CDR3: CSARVDRGNSPLHF; J: TRBJ1-6; D: TRBD1; V: TRBV20-1; size: many